These 6 T cell receptor beta chains were sequenced from one sample in a study of T cells after yellow fever vaccination. TCRdb re-called the 5' RACE reads with MiXCR, one entry per CDR3 protein. The profile shows about 550,000 distinct CDR3 sequences, roughly 19% of them singletons. The specimen was PBMCs, collected 15 days after the yellow fever booster vaccination. The receptors come from a man younger than 45 who received the YFV17D yellow fever vaccine.

This clonotype was recorded a few times. The CDR3 region is CSADGRLAADTDTQYF. CDR3 nucleotide sequence: TGCAGTGCTGACGGCCGACTAGCGGCTGACACAGATACGCAGTATTTT. The chain employs TRBV20-1 and TRBJ2-3; 9 nucleotides agree with TRBD2. The V and J ends lost 5 bases and 2 bases, in that order; junction bases with no gene match: 11. This CDR3 has 16 residues. Germline V gene sequence: CDR1 DFQATT, CDR2 SNEGSKA (reference sequence).

The chain joins TRBV5-1 to TRBJ2-5; the D gene could be TRBD1 or TRBD2 (6 bases each). The CDR3 length is 14 residues. V lost 3 bases to trimming and J lost 1 base, with 10 bases between them. Germline loops: CDR1 SGHRS, CDR2 YFSETQ. For the CDR3, the DNA is TGCGCCAGCAGCTGGAGGGGGGCCCAAGAGACCCAGTACTTC. Translated: CASSWRGAQETQYF.

The rearrangement uses TRBV7-2 and TRBJ2-2; D possibly corresponds to TRBD2 (5 bases). Per the germline V gene, CDR1 is SGHTA and CDR2 is FQGNSA. V shed 7 bases and J shed 4 bases, with 13 bases lying between them. The CDR3 covers 14 residues. The CDR3 nucleotides are TGTGCCAGCAACCCGGGTGGGAGCACCGGGGAGCTGTTTTTT. It yields the protein CASNPGGSTGELFF.

This clonotype was recorded at least ten times. The V call is TRBV5-6, the J call TRBJ1-4; D may be TRBD1 (5 bases). This CDR3 spans 13 amino acids. Looked up from germline, CDR1 is SGHDT and CDR2 is YYEEEE. Trimming took 4 bases from V and 8 from J, leaving 12 bases between them. This CDR3 is CASSGSNREKLFF. Written as DNA, the CDR3 is TGTGCCAGCAGCGGGAGTAACAGGGAAAAACTGTTTTTT.

The rearrangement joins TRBV6-1 to TRBJ2-7, with TRBD2 identical over 9 bases. Germline CDR1 and CDR2: MNHNS and SASEGT. J gave up 2 bases and V 5 bases, and 25 bases lay outside the gene matches. The CDR3 length is 21 residues. For the CDR3, the DNA is TGTGCCAGCAGTAAAATCATCGCGGGACAGCGATTGGGACTAGCCCCCTACGAGCAGTACTTC. This codes for CASSKIIAGQRLGLAPYEQYF.

The chain uses TRBV7-9 and TRBJ2-7; D gene unclear. The V gene's germline CDR1 is SEHNR and CDR2 FQNEAQ (reference sequence). This CDR3 spans 15 amino acids. Trimming pared 1 base from V and 7 bases from J, leaving 17 bases between. CDR3 loop: CASSLVATNYGEQYF. CDR3 DNA: TGTGCCAGCAGCTTAGTGGCCACTAACTATGGGGAGCAGTACTTC.